Listed here are 11 T cell receptor beta chains from one sample, sequenced in a study of prognosis after radiotherapy for stage I lung cancer. Two-round multiplex PCR on genomic DNA was the method by which TCR beta CDR3 was amplified. The use of primers specific to each TRBV and TRBJ gene characterized first-round PCR. Each CDR3 protein is one row after TCRdb ran MiXCR on the multiplex PCR reads. The data hold roughly 38,000 distinct CDR3 sequences, with roughly a quarter observed a single time. The input for sequencing was PBMCs, taken before or after stereotactic body radiation therapy (not recorded which). Receptor source: a donor at least 50 years old with non-small cell lung cancer.

This clonotype was counted ten times or more. The J gene is TRBJ1-1, the V gene TRBV18; D is unresolved. The CDR3 length is 15 residues. Germline assignment: CDR1 KGHSH and CDR2 LQKENI. Trimming pared 2 bases from V and 4 bases from J, leaving 14 bases between. The CDR3, as DNA: TGTGCCAGCTCACCATCTCGGGCCCGGGGCACTGAAGCTTTCTTT. This gives the protein CASSPSRARGTEAFF.

This clonotype was seen many times. The chain has TRBV2 and TRBJ2-5; no clear D gene. V dropped 2 bases and J dropped 3 bases, with 7 bases sitting between them. CDR1 and CDR2 from the germline V gene are SNHLY and FYNNEI. The CDR3 has 13 residues. The CDR3 protein is CASSEPSKETQYF. CDR3 DNA: TGTGCCAGCAGTGAACCGTCAAAAGAGACCCAGTACTTC.

Ten or more counts support this clonotype. The genes are TRBV6-1 and TRBJ2-7, with a weak D call TRBD1 (5 bases). The CDR3 is 16 residues long. Trimming took off 6 bases at V and 5 bases at J, with 23 bases between the two ends. Germline CDR1 reads MNHNS; CDR2 reads SASEGT. CDR3 in DNA: TGTGCCAGCAGCTCCGGCCCCCGCAGGGAAAAAGACGAGCAGTACTTC. This codes for CASSSGPRREKDEQYF.

There are many counts of this clonotype. V and J are TRBV14 and TRBJ2-3; TRBD2 matches 12 bases. This CDR3 has 20 residues. Germline-derived CDR1 and CDR2 are SGHDN and FVKESK. V dropped 4 bases and J dropped 5; count of bases not matched to a gene: 19. CDR3 amino acids: CASSPTFRLAGGPYRDTQYF. Written as DNA, the CDR3 is TGTGCCAGCAGCCCCACCTTTCGCCTAGCGGGAGGGCCGTATCGAGATACGCAGTATTTT.

Regarding this clonotype: A far larger clone lies a single base away; this is likely a read error. CDR3 amino acids: CASRRTSKDTQYF. As DNA, the CDR3 is TGTGCCAGCAGGAGGACTTCTAAGGATACCCAGTACTTC. V gene TRBV6-2 or TRBV6-3 combines with J gene TRBJ2-5; weak D call: TRBD2 (5 bases). The CDR3 extends over 13 amino acids. Germline V gene lookup returns CDR1 MNHEY and CDR2 SVGEGT. Between the trimmed V and J ends, which lost 6 bases and 8 bases, there was a span of 16 bases.

This clonotype appeared many times. V is TRBV20-1 and J is TRBJ2-3; 11 nucleotides match TRBD2. V dropped 1 base and J dropped 2; count of bases not matched to a gene: 5. The V gene's germline CDR1 is DFQATT and CDR2 SNEGSKA (reference sequence). The CDR3 has 16 residues. Here the CDR3 reads CSARAGTSGFTDTQYF. In DNA form, the CDR3 reads TGCAGTGCTAGAGCTGGGACTAGCGGATTCACAGATACGCAGTATTTT.

This clonotype was detected ten times or more. The CDR3 nucleotides read TGTGCCAGCAGTCTCAGGGGGGGGGGCTATGGCTACACCTTC. Its protein is CASSLRGGGYGYTF. This chain joins TRBV27 and TRBJ1-2; TRBD1 matches at 7 bases. The V gene end was trimmed by 5 bases and the J gene end by 4 bases; junction bases not matched to a gene: 7. The CDR3 contains 14 residues. Germline CDR1 and CDR2: MNHEY and SMNVEV (reference sequence).

At least ten counts were recorded for this clonotype. The J gene is TRBJ2-2, the V gene TRBV9; TRBD2 agrees at 8 bases. Germline values: CDR1 SGDLS, CDR2 YYNGEE. Trimming removed 0 bases from V and 3 bases from J; junction bases left unmatched: 7. This CDR3 is 17 amino acids long. CDR3 region: CASSVAPQREYTGELFF. Here the CDR3 DNA reads TGTGCCAGCAGCGTAGCTCCCCAGCGGGAGTACACCGGGGAGCTGTTTTTT.

This clonotype was seen ten or more times. The chain has TRBV30 and TRBJ2-1; TRBD1 agrees at 8 bases. CDR1 is GTSNPN and CDR2 is SVGIG in the germline V gene (reference sequence). V was pared by 5 bases and J by 0 bases, with 15 bases of the junction left unmatched. This CDR3 spans 18 amino acids. This CDR3 reads CAWGPKTTGAVSYNEQFF. The CDR3 DNA is TGTGCCTGGGGGCCCAAAACGACAGGGGCCGTCTCCTACAATGAGCAGTTCTTC.

A remark on this clonotype: This may stem from a read error, because a much larger clone lies one nucleotide away. This sequence joins TRBV20-1 and TRBJ1-1; unclear D gene. CDR1 DFQATT and CDR2 SNEGSKA come from the germline V gene (reference sequence). The length of the CDR3 is 15 residues. V was clipped by 8 bases and J by 0 bases, with 19 bases between them. The CDR3 DNA reads as TGCAGTATAAATATGGGTAGGGCCTTGAACACTGAAGCTTTCTTT. It specifies CSINMGRALNTEAFF.

Comments on this clonotype: A much larger clone lies a single base off, so this may be a read error. The V gene is TRBV18, the J gene TRBJ1-2; 8 positions match TRBD1. This CDR3 spans 17 amino acids. Trimming removed 4 bases from V and 5 bases from J; junction bases left unmatched: 15. CDR1 KGHSH and CDR2 LQKENI come from the germline V gene. The CDR3 is CASSHGYNRDRIYGYTF. CDR3 coding DNA: TGTGCCAGCTCACACGGATATAACCGGGACAGGATTTATGGCTACACCTTC.